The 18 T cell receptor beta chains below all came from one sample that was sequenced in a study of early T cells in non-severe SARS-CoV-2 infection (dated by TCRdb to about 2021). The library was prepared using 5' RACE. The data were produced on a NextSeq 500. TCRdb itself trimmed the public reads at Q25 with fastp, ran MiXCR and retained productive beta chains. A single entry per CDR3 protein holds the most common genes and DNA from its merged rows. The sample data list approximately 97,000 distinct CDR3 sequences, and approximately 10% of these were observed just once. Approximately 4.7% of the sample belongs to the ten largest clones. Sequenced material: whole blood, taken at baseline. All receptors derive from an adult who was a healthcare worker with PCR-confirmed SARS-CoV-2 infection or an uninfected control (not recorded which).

Here the CDR3 reads CASSPGLQGTTNYGYTF. CDR3 DNA sequence: TGCGCCAGCAGCCCAGGATTACAGGGAACCACTAACTATGGCTACACCTTC. This chain connects TRBV5-1 to TRBJ1-2; the D gene is possibly TRBD1 (6 bases). This CDR3 is built from 17 residues. The germline V gene encodes CDR1 SGHRS and CDR2 YFSETQ. Trimming shortened V by 4 bases and J by 0 bases, and 19 bases separated the two germline ends.

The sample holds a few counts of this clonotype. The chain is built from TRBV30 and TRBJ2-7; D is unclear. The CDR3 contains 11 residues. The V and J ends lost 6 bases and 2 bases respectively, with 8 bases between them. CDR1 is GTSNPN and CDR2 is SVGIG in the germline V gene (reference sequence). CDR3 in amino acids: CACSRAYEQYF. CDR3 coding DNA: TGTGCCTGTTCCCGGGCCTACGAGCAGTACTTC. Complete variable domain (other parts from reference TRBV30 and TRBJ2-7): SQTIHQWPATLVQPVGSPLSLECTVEGTSNPNLYWYRQAAGRGLQLLFYSVGIGQISSEVPQNLSASRPQDRQFILSSKKLLLSDSGFYLCACSRAYEQYFGPGTRLTVT.

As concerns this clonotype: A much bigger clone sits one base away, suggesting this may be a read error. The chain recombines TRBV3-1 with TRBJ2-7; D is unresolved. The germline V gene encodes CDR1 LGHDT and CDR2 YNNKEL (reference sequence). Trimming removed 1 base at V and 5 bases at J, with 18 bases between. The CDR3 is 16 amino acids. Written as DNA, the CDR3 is TGTGCCAGCAGCCAAGGGATGGACGAGTTGATCCACGAGCAGTACTTC. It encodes CASSQGMDELIHEQYF.

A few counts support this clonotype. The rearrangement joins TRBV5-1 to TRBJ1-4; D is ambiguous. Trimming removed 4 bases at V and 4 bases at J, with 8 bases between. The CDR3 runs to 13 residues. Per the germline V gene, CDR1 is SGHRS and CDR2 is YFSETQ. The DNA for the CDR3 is TGCGCCAGCAGCCTGTCTCTTAATGAAAAACTGTTTTTT. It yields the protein CASSLSLNEKLFF.

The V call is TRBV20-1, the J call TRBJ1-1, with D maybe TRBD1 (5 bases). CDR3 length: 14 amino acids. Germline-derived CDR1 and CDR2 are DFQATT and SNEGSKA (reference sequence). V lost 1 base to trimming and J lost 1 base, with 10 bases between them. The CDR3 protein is CSARVQDGNTEAFF. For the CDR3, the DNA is TGCAGTGCTAGAGTACAGGACGGGAACACTGAAGCTTTCTTT.

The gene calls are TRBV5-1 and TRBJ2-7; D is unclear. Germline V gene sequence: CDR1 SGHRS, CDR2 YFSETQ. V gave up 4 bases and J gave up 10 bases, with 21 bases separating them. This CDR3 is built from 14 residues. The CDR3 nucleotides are TGCGCCAGCAGCCAGCGTCAGTCCGGCTTGGCTCAGTACTTC. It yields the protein CASSQRQSGLAQYF.

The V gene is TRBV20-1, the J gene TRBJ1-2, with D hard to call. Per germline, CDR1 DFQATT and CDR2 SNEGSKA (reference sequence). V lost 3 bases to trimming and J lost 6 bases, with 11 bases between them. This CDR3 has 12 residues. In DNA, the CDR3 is TGCAGTGCTAGTACTAACCTAGATGGCTACACCTTC. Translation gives CSASTNLDGYTF.

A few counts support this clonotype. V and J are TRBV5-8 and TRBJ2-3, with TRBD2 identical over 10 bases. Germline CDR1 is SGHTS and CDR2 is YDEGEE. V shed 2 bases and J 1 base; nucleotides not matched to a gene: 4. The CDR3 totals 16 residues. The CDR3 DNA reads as TGTGCCAGCAGCTTCCCCGGGACTAGCGGCACAGATACGCAGTATTTT. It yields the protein CASSFPGTSGTDTQYF.

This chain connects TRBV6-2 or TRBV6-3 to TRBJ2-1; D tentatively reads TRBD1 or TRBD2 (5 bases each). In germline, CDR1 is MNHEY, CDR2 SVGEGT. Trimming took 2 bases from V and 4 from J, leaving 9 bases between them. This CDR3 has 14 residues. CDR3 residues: CASSYAGTYNEQFF. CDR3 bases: TGTGCCAGCAGTTACGCTGGGACGTACAATGAGCAGTTCTTC.

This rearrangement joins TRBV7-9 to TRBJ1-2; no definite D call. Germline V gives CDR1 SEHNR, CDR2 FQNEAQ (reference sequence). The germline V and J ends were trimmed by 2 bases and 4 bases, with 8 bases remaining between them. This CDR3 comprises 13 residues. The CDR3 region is CASSLINGYGYTF. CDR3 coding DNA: TGTGCCAGCAGCTTAATTAATGGCTATGGCTACACCTTC.

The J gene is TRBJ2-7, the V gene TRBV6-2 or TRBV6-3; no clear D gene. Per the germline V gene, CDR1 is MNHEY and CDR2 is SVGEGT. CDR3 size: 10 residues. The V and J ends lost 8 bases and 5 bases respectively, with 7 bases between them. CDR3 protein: CASGDNEQYF. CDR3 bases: TGTGCCAGCGGTGACAACGAGCAGTACTTC.

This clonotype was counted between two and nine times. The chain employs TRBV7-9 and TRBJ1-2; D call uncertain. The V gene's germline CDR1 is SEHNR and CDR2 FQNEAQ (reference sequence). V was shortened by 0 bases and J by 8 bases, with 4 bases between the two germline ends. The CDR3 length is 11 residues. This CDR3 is CASSLAQGYTF. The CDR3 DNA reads TGTGCCAGCAGCTTAGCTCAGGGCTACACCTTC.

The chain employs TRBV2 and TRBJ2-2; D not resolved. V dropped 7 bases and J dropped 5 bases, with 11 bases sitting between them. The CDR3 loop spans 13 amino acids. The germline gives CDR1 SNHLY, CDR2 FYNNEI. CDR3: CASNLLATGELFF. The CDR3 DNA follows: TGTGCCAGCAACTTGCTGGCTACCGGGGAGCTGTTTTTT.

CDR3 in amino acids: CATSDGNLQINNEQFF. CDR3 DNA: TGTGCCACCAGTGATGGCAACCTTCAGATAAACAATGAGCAGTTCTTC. The rearrangement uses TRBV24-1 and TRBJ2-1; D uncertain. The CDR3 spans 16 residues. Germline CDR1 is KGHDR and CDR2 is SFDVKD. The V end lost 3 bases, the J end lost 5 bases, and 16 bases lay between the germline ends.

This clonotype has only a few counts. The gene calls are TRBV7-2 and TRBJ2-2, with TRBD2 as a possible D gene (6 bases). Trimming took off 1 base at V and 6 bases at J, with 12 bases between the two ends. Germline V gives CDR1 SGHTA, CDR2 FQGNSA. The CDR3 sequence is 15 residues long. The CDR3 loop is CASSLGPGGAGELFF. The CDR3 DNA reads TGTGCCAGCAGCTTAGGTCCCGGGGGAGCCGGGGAGCTGTTTTTT.

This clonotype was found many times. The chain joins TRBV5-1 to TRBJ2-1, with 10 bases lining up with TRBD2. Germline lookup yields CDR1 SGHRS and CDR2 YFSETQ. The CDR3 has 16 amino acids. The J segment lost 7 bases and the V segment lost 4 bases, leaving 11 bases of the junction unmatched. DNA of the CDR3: TGCGCCAGCAGCCTACAAACTAGCGGGGTTTTGAATGAGCAGTTCTTC. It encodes CASSLQTSGVLNEQFF.

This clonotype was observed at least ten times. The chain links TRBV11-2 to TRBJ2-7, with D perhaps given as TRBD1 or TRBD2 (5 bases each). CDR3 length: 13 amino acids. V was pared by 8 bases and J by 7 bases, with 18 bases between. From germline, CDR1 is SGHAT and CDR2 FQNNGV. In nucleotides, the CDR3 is TGTGCCAGCTGGGGGACCCCCGGCCTGGAGCAGTACTTC. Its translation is CASWGTPGLEQYF.

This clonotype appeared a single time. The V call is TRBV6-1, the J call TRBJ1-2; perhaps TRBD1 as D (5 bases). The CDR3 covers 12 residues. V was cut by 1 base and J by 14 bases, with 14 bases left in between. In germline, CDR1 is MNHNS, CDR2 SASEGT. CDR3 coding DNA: TGTGCCAGCAGTGAAGGCCCGGGACCAAGGACCTTC. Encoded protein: CASSEGPGPRTF.